The clone carrying this TCR beta chain appeared a single time. Its antigen is as yet unknown. TCRdb's copy holds only in-frame clones and misses some; the assay was immunoSEQ multiplex PCR. The sample holds 95,000 to 150,000 clones, roughly 90% seen once. Germline V gene data show CDR1 as MNHEY and CDR2 as SVGAGI. The CDR3 runs 15 residues. The V segment lost 4 bases and the J segment 6 bases; nucleotides outside the gene matches: 8. These data come from a study of T cell responses to AZD1222 COVID-19 vaccine. Whole-study results and caveats: No day 14 peak samples; only post-peak repertoires were characterized.

This sample comprised peripheral blood, obtained on day 0 of AZD1222 vaccination. The V call is TRBV6-5, the J call TRBJ1-1; 10 bases are shared with TRBD1. The source of this sequence is an adult in good health. CDR3 DNA: TGTGCCAGCAGTTCCGACAGGGGGCATCTTTCTGAAGCTTTCTTT. Protein: CASSSDRGHLSEAFF.